This TCR beta chain comes out of a study of vaccination and CD4 T cells after COVID-19. The overall study: Two doses of either BNT162b2 or mRNA-1273 vaccine were given to participants.

As to treatment: approximately nine-day PBMC culture with coronavirus spike peptide pools or control peptides (ViraFEST assay). Regarding this clonotype: Its target is unknown.

CDR3 size: 15 residues. V lost 1 base and J lost 8, with 17 bases in between. CDR1 and CDR2 (germline): MDHEN, SYDVKM. Sequenced with the Oncomine TCR Beta short-read assay was DNA taken from cultured CD4+ T cells. Genomic DNA from cultured CD4+ T cells was extracted. TCRdb ran MiXCR on the PCR reads and lists one entry per CDR3 protein. Of 8,000 to 10,000 distinct CDR3 sequences listed, around 53% were seen once; the top ten hold 20%. The clonotype was recovered from a human donor who had recovered from COVID-19. Sequenced material: CD4+ T cells from blood, cultured in vitro. The chain employs TRBV28 and TRBJ1-2; tentative D call: TRBD1 (6 bases). In DNA form, the CDR3 reads TGTGCCAGCAGTTTATCTTTGGAAACAGGGAAAGGCTACACCTTC. As protein: CASSLSLETGKGYTF.